This TCR beta chain appears in the sequencing data of a study of CD8 T cells in ankylosing spondylitis. General study points: Made up of about eight highly homologous variants, a TCR beta motif appeared characteristic of ankylosing spondylitis blood. In peripheral blood, disease-linked CD8+ clones occurred at relatively low frequencies.

The CDR3 sequence is 16 residues long. Per germline, CDR1 KGHDR and CDR2 SFDVKD. Trimming removed 4 bases from V and 6 bases from J; junction bases left unmatched: 6. This clonotype was seen more than once but under ten times. Antigen specificity is unknown. One entry per CDR3 protein, called by TCRdb with MiXCR from the 5' RACE reads. The top ten clones hold around 7% of a sample with about 500,000 distinct CDR3 sequences, over 9.5% of them seen once. The chain has TRBV24-1 and TRBJ2-1, with 12 bases aligning to TRBD1. Sequences were obtained from blood, either unsorted or a sorted T cell fraction (not recorded which). The sequence came from a male donor with ankylosing spondylitis. CDR3 DNA: TGTGCCACCAGTGACCCCGGGACAGGGGGCGGCAATGAGCAGTTCTTC. Translation gives CATSDPGTGGGNEQFF.